The sequence of this T cell receptor (beta chain) was determined in a study of T cell repertoires in cytomegalovirus infection. Looking at the study overall: Well-studied HLA-B-restricted CMV epitopes were used in the study alongside recently identified HLA-C-restricted ones.

TCRdb redid the calling of the reads with MiXCR, one entry per CDR3 protein. The profile shows under 450,000 distinct CDR3 sequences, approximately 30% of them singletons. Germline V gives CDR1 SGHTA, CDR2 FQGNSA. The CDR3 runs 14 residues. The V gene lost 1 base and the J gene lost 1 base, with 8 bases spanning the gap. In its sample, this clonotype was seen a few times. The antigen is unknown. Here the sequenced sample was cultured PBMCs, taken from culture after CMV antigen stimulation. This TCR was recovered from a human donor in good health (CMV status not recorded). Some clones in this sample may be carry-over from other donors' samples. The V and J genes are TRBV7-2 and TRBJ2-7; no clear D. The CDR3 here is CASSLGRVSYEQYF. The CDR3 region has the DNA TGTGCCAGCAGCTTAGGTAGGGTTTCCTACGAGCAGTACTTC. Based on the CDR3 plus reference TRBV7-2 and TRBJ2-7, the full variable domain is GAGVSQSPSNKVTEKGKDVELRCDPISGHTALYWYRQSLGQGLEFLIYFQGNSAPDKSGLPSDRFSAERTGGSVSTLTIQRTQQEDSAVYLCASSLGRVSYEQYFGPGTRLTVT.